This TCR beta chain comes out of a study of cytomegalovirus exposure and HLA in healthy donors. The PCR was carried out with 60 Vbeta primers and 13 Jbeta primers. Assay: immunoSEQ multiplex PCR; the TCRdb copy retains only in-frame clones and omits some. Of 120,000 to 150,000 clones in the sample, less than 90% were seen once. The V end was cut by 4 bases, the J end by 5 bases, with 13 bases between. The CDR3 contains 14 residues. The germline gives CDR1 SGHRS, CDR2 YFSETQ. The TCR comes from a boy aged 2 to 10 in good health and CMV-seronegative. Sequencing input: PBMCs. The chain recombines TRBV5-1 with TRBJ1-5; possibly TRBD1 for D (5 bases). The CDR3 sequence: CASSPGLLYQPQHF. CDR3 sequence (DNA): TGCGCCAGCAGCCCGGGACTTCTCTATCAGCCCCAGCATTTT.